The 21 T cell receptor beta chains reported below all come from one sample, sequenced in a study of blood T cell repertoires in COVID-19. Measured with immunoSEQ multiplex PCR; TCRdb has only the in-frame clones, and not every one. The sample carries under 300,000 clones, approximately 80% recorded once. Source material: PBMCs or T cells enriched from blood (not recorded which). The receptor source for this set is a man in his forties or fifties who had recovered from COVID-19.

The rearrangement links TRBV18 to TRBJ1-2; D gene ambiguous. Germline CDR1 is KGHSH and CDR2 is LQKENI. The CDR3 is 15 amino acids. V gave up 3 bases and J gave up 1 base, with 12 bases separating them. DNA of the CDR3: TGTGCCAGCTCACCCCTGGAGATGGATAACTATGGCTACACCTTC. Its translation: CASSPLEMDNYGYTF.

The chain couples TRBV7-7 to TRBJ1-3, with D possibly being TRBD1 (6 bases). Trimming shortened V by 5 bases and J by 0 bases, and 8 bases separated the two germline ends. CDR1 and CDR2 from the germline V gene are SSHAT and FNYEAQ (reference sequence). The CDR3 has 14 amino acids. The CDR3 bases are TGTGCCAGCAGCCAGGACAGCTCTGGAAACACCATATATTTT. Its protein is CASSQDSSGNTIYF.

A single count supports this clone. The chain combines TRBV5-1 with TRBJ2-5; 9 bases agree with TRBD1. The ends lost 1 base at V and 3 bases at J; junction bases unmatched: 4. Looked up from germline, CDR1 is SGHRS and CDR2 is YFSETQ. The CDR3 consists of 15 residues. CDR3 in DNA: TGCGCCAGCAGCTTGAGGGGGGACAGGGAAGAGACCCAGTACTTC. Protein: CASSLRGDREETQYF.

The sample holds one count of this clone. The rearrangement links TRBV7-8 to TRBJ2-1; the match to TRBD1 covers 9 bases. The J segment lost 10 bases and the V segment lost 5 bases, leaving 18 bases of the junction unmatched. The CDR3 totals 17 residues. Germline V CDR1 and CDR2: SGHVS, FQNEAQ. This chain's CDR3 is CASSRSGPGQGSEEQFF. In DNA form, the CDR3 reads TGTGCCAGCAGCCGGTCAGGCCCGGGACAGGGTAGCGAGGAGCAGTTCTTC.

V and J are TRBV5-1 and TRBJ2-1, with TRBD1 matching 8 bases. The CDR3 is made up of 19 amino acids. J was trimmed by 5 bases and V by 0 bases; bases with no gene match: 16. Germline lookup yields CDR1 SGHRS and CDR2 YFSETQ. DNA for the CDR3: TGCGCCAGCAGCTTGGGGGCTACCGGTGGGACAGGATTACACAATGAGCAGTTCTTC. It specifies CASSLGATGGTGLHNEQFF.

This chain connects TRBV28 to TRBJ1-2; tentative D call: TRBD1 (6 bases). CDR1 MDHEN and CDR2 SYDVKM come from the germline V gene. The CDR3 sequence is 12 residues long. V shed 9 bases and J shed 6 bases, with 14 bases lying between them. CDR3 sequence (DNA): TGTGCCAGTAACCGGGGACAACATGGCTACACCTTC. As protein: CASNRGQHGYTF.

The chain uses TRBV2 and TRBJ2-2; the D gene is possibly TRBD2 (7 bases). The length of the CDR3 is 12 residues. The germline gives CDR1 SNHLY, CDR2 FYNNEI. Trimming took 8 bases from V and 7 from J, leaving 11 bases between them. CDR3 protein: CASRGAVGELFF. As DNA, the CDR3 is TGTGCCAGCCGGGGGGCGGTCGGGGAGCTGTTTTTT. The full variable domain, in which reference TRBV2 and TRBJ2-2 provide the parts outside the CDR3, is EPEVTQTPSHQVTQMGQEVILRCVPISNHLYFYWYRQILGQKVEFLVSFYNNEISEKSEIFDDQFSVERPDGSNFTLKIRSTKLEDSAMYFCASRGAVGELFFGEGSRLTVL.

The chain has TRBV5-1 and TRBJ1-1; 8 positions match TRBD1. CDR1 and CDR2 (germline): SGHRS, YFSETQ. The CDR3 sequence is 15 residues long. J gave up 4 bases and V 3 bases, and 8 bases lay outside the gene matches. CDR3 region: CASSSSLTGGTEAFF. In nucleotides, the CDR3 is TGCGCCAGCAGCTCGAGCTTAACAGGGGGCACTGAAGCTTTCTTT. Full variable domain (outside the CDR3, taken from reference TRBV5-1 and TRBJ1-1): KAGVTQTPRYLIKTRGQQVTLSCSPISGHRSVSWYQQTPGQGLQFLFEYFSETQRNKGNFPGRFSGRQFSNSRSEMNVSTLELGDSALYLCASSSSLTGGTEAFFGQGTRLTVV.

The J gene is TRBJ2-7, the V gene TRBV28; TRBD1 is a possible D gene (5 bases). The V end lost 8 bases, the J end lost 0 bases, and 14 bases lay between the germline ends. The CDR3 has 14 amino acids. Per germline, CDR1 MDHEN and CDR2 SYDVKM. In DNA, the CDR3 is TGTGCCAGCCTGGGGCAGGGAAGCTCCTACGAGCAGTACTTC. Translating it yields CASLGQGSSYEQYF. The variable domain in full, with the rest retrieved from reference TRBV28 and TRBJ2-7, is DVKVTQSSRYLVKRTGEKVFLECVQDMDHENMFWYRQDPGLGLRLIYFSYDVKMKEKGDIPEGYSVSREKKERFSLILESASTNQTSMYLCASLGQGSSYEQYFGPGTRLTVT.

This rearrangement joins TRBV5-4 to TRBJ2-1; 8 bases are shared with TRBD1. Trimming at V came to 4 bases and at J to 9 bases, leaving 9 bases not matched to a gene. Germline loops: CDR1 SGHNT, CDR2 YYREEE (reference sequence). The CDR3 extends over 14 amino acids. The CDR3 DNA sequence: TGTGCCAGCAGCCTCAATATCGACAGGGGTGAGCAGTTCTTC. Its translation: CASSLNIDRGEQFF. The full variable domain, its missing parts supplied by reference TRBV5-4 and TRBJ2-1, is ETGVTQSPTHLIKTRGQQVTLRCSSQSGHNTVSWYQQALGQGPQFIFQYYREEENGRGNFPPRFSGLQFPNYSSELNVNALELDDSALYLCASSLNIDRGEQFFGPGTRLTVL.

The chain links TRBV5-1 to TRBJ1-1, with TRBD1 identical over 7 bases. This CDR3 spans 17 amino acids. The trim removed 6 bases at V and 3 bases at J, leaving 17 bases unmatched. The germline CDR1 and CDR2 sequences are SGHRS and YFSETQ. The DNA of the CDR3 is TGCGCCAGCAAGGGCTCCGCCGCAAAACAGGGGTACACTGAAGCTTTCTTT. Translated, it gives CASKGSAAKQGYTEAFF.

The rearrangement links TRBV4-3 to TRBJ2-1; 7 nucleotides line up with TRBD2. Trimming at V came to 1 base and at J to 0 bases, leaving 0 bases not matched to a gene. The CDR3 is made up of 15 amino acids. Germline CDR1 and CDR2: LGHNA and YSLEER. CDR3 residues: CASSQGGGSYNEQFF. The CDR3 bases are TGCGCCAGCAGCCAAGGCGGGGGCTCCTACAATGAGCAGTTCTTC.

CDR3 nucleotide sequence: TGTGCCAGCAGCCCCAGGGGACAGGGAACTAATGAAAAACTGTTTTTT. Translated: CASSPRGQGTNEKLFF. V and J are TRBV7-9 and TRBJ1-4; TRBD1 matches at 9 bases. The ends lost 5 bases at V and 1 base at J; junction bases unmatched: 5. Germline CDR1 SEHNR, CDR2 FQNEAQ (reference sequence). The CDR3 contains 16 residues.

The CDR3 is CASSVGLTGNYGYTF. DNA for the CDR3: TGTGCCAGCAGCGTAGGCCTCACAGGGAACTATGGCTACACCTTC. This chain uses TRBV9 with TRBJ1-2, with TRBD1 as a possible D gene (6 bases). The CDR3 is 15 amino acids. The germline gives CDR1 SGDLS, CDR2 YYNGEE. The V and J ends lost 0 bases and 2 bases respectively, with 11 bases between them.

V and J are TRBV9 and TRBJ2-5, with a possible D match to TRBD2 (6 bases). Trimming took 2 bases from V and 5 from J, leaving 10 bases between them. From germline, CDR1 is SGDLS and CDR2 YYNGEE. The CDR3 runs 13 residues. In DNA, the CDR3 is TGTGCCAGCAGCGTGGCGGGGCTGGAGACCCAGTACTTC. Its translation: CASSVAGLETQYF.

By frequency in the sample, this clone is large. This rearrangement joins TRBV6-5 to TRBJ1-1; D ambiguous. This CDR3 region has 13 residues. Germline V CDR1 and CDR2: MNHEY, SVGAGI. Trimming took off 7 bases at V and 11 bases at J, with 20 bases between the two ends. The CDR3 here is CASNIGGWVLAFF. The CDR3 region has the DNA TGTGCCAGCAATATAGGAGGGTGGGTTCTCGCTTTCTTT.

The chain joins TRBV5-1 to TRBJ1-4, with 8 bases aligning to TRBD1. CDR1 SGHRS and CDR2 YFSETQ come from the germline V gene. The CDR3 is 15 residues long. The ends lost 5 bases at V and 8 bases at J; junction bases unmatched: 11. CDR3 amino acids: CASRETGVGGEKLFF. The CDR3, as DNA: TGCGCCAGCAGGGAGACAGGGGTTGGTGGAGAAAAACTGTTTTTT.

J is TRBJ1-6 and V is TRBV7-3, with no clear D. The germline CDR1 and CDR2 sequences are SGHTA and FQGTGA. The CDR3 totals 14 residues. Trimming removed 3 bases from V and 8 bases from J, with 11 bases in between. The CDR3 loop is CASSLAGRDSPLHF. CDR3 sequence (DNA): TGTGCCAGCAGCTTGGCGGGAAGGGATTCACCCCTCCACTTT.

Only one count was recorded for this clone. The rearrangement uses TRBV25-1 and TRBJ1-2, with D perhaps matching TRBD1 (6 bases). Trimming removed 8 bases at V and 8 bases at J, with 21 bases between. The CDR3 runs to 14 residues. Germline values: CDR1 MGHDK, CDR2 SYGVNS. The CDR3 loop reads CASAQADPQGGYTF. For the CDR3, the DNA is TGTGCCAGCGCCCAGGCTGACCCTCAGGGGGGCTACACCTTC.

The chain employs TRBV28 and TRBJ2-5; 16 nucleotides agree with TRBD2. This CDR3 has 20 amino acids. CDR1 MDHEN and CDR2 SYDVKM come from the germline V gene. Losses at the gene ends were 5 bases for V and 5 bases for J; bases not matched to a gene: 17. CDR3 DNA: TGTGCCAGCAGTCCCCATACCCTCGGGACTAGCGGGGGGGCGAGGGAGACCCAGTACTTC. This gives the protein CASSPHTLGTSGGARETQYF.

The CDR3 DNA reads TGTGCCAGTGGGGGGCAAGGGGGACTAGCGTACTTC. Its translation is CASGGQGGLAYF. The chain couples TRBV2 to TRBJ2-5, with 9 bases lining up with TRBD2. The CDR3 totals 12 residues. Germline V gene sequence: CDR1 SNHLY, CDR2 FYNNEI. J lost 13 bases, V lost 9 bases, and 12 bases had no gene match. Looking up the rest from reference TRBV2 and TRBJ2-5 gives the full variable domain: EPEVTQTPSHQVTQMGQEVILRCVPISNHLYFYWYRQILGQKVEFLVSFYNNEISEKSEIFDDQFSVERPDGSNFTLKIRSTKLEDSAMYFCASGGQGGLAYFGPGTRLLVL.